A single sample is the source of the 32 T cell receptor beta chains below, sequenced in a study of memory CD4+ T cells and cytomegalovirus serostatus. Single viable CD3+CD4+CD8-CD45RO+ cells were sorted as the memory CD4+ T cells. TCRdb's copy holds only in-frame clones and misses some; the assay was immunoSEQ multiplex PCR. Here the sample spans 50,000 or so clones, around 77% being singletons. The source material was memory CD4+ T cells from blood. Receptors were obtained from an adult in good health and CMV-seronegative.

V and J are TRBV27 and TRBJ2-2, with D uncertain. The CDR3 is made up of 12 amino acids. The germline V and J ends were trimmed by 6 bases and 9 bases, with 11 bases remaining between them. Germline V gene data show CDR1 as MNHEY and CDR2 as SMNVEV (reference sequence). CDR3 DNA sequence: TGTGCCAGCAGCGCGGTTGTCAGGGAGCTGTTTTTT. This sequence encodes CASSAVVRELFF.

In this sample, this clone turned up a few times. This rearrangement joins TRBV2 to TRBJ2-2; D might be TRBD1 (6 bases). The germline CDR1 and CDR2 sequences are SNHLY and FYNNEI. The CDR3 runs 14 residues. Trimming pared 8 bases from V and 1 base from J, leaving 11 bases between. CDR3 sequence: CASGEQGNTGELFF. The CDR3 region has the DNA TGTGCCAGCGGGGAACAGGGGAACACCGGGGAGCTGTTTTTT. Based on the CDR3 plus reference TRBV2 and TRBJ2-2, the full variable domain is EPEVTQTPSHQVTQMGQEVILRCVPISNHLYFYWYRQILGQKVEFLVSFYNNEISEKSEIFDDQFSVERPDGSNFTLKIRSTKLEDSAMYFCASGEQGNTGELFFGEGSRLTVL.

V usage is TRBV7-3 and J usage is TRBJ2-7; 10 bases line up with TRBD2. J lost 0 bases, V lost 3 bases, and 2 bases had no gene match. The CDR3 contains 15 residues. Germline CDR1 reads SGHTA; CDR2 reads FQGTGA. CDR3 DNA sequence: TGTGCCAGCAGCTTCACTAGCGGGGCCTCCTACGAGCAGTACTTC. It specifies CASSFTSGASYEQYF.

The rearrangement joins TRBV28 to TRBJ1-1, with D perhaps TRBD1 (6 bases). Germline CDR1 and CDR2: MDHEN and SYDVKM. The CDR3 is made up of 15 amino acids. Trimming removed 5 bases at V and 10 bases at J, with 23 bases between. In DNA form, the CDR3 reads TGTGCCAGCAGTGAAAACTCAGGGAGGGGGGTATTAGCTTTCTTT. Protein sequence: CASSENSGRGVLAFF.

The genes are TRBV7-2 and TRBJ1-1; possible D gene TRBD1, 6 bases. The CDR3 is 13 amino acids. Trimming cost V 3 bases and J 7 bases, with 12 bases left between them. The germline V gene encodes CDR1 SGHTA and CDR2 FQGNSA. The CDR3 reads CASSFAGADEAFF. In DNA form, the CDR3 reads TGTGCCAGCAGCTTTGCAGGGGCCGATGAAGCTTTCTTT.

The chain is built from TRBV18 and TRBJ1-1; a weak D match, TRBD1 (5 bases). The germline V and J ends were trimmed by 3 bases and 0 bases, with 14 bases remaining between them. This CDR3 spans 16 amino acids. Germline V gives CDR1 KGHSH, CDR2 LQKENI. The CDR3, as DNA: TGTGCCAGCTCACCCGACTCGGGACTCTTGAACACTGAAGCTTTCTTT. Translation: CASSPDSGLLNTEAFF.

This chain joins TRBV9 and TRBJ2-1; D not certain. The CDR3 consists of 15 residues. V lost 1 base to trimming and J lost 2 bases, with 10 bases between them. In germline, CDR1 is SGDLS, CDR2 YYNGEE. CDR3 sequence reads: CASSVSAGTYNEQFF. In DNA, the CDR3 is TGTGCCAGCAGCGTATCAGCCGGTACCTACAATGAGCAGTTCTTC.

The rearrangement uses TRBV6-5 and TRBJ2-7, with 7 positions matching TRBD1. The CDR3 has 15 amino acids. The J segment lost 0 bases and the V segment lost 7 bases, leaving 9 bases of the junction unmatched. From germline, CDR1 is MNHEY and CDR2 SVGAGI. CDR3: CASKDRFSSSYEQYF. CDR3 sequence (DNA): TGTGCCAGCAAGGACAGGTTTTCGAGCTCCTACGAGCAGTACTTC.

CDR3 coding DNA: TGTGCCAGCAGAAGGACAGGCGTTACCTACGAGCAGTACTTC. Translated: CASRRTGVTYEQYF. V usage is TRBV6-5 and J usage is TRBJ2-7; the match to TRBD1 covers 7 bases. The trim removed 6 bases at V and 2 bases at J, leaving 7 bases unmatched. Germline V gene data show CDR1 as MNHEY and CDR2 as SVGAGI. This CDR3 has 14 residues.

The J gene is TRBJ2-7, the V gene TRBV11-3, with D possibly TRBD2 on 5 matching bases. The V end was cut by 6 bases, the J end by 4 bases, with 19 bases between. This CDR3 is 15 amino acids long. Germline V gene data show CDR1 as SGHNT and CDR2 as YENEEA. The CDR3 protein is CASSLNSGVGYEQYF. CDR3 coding DNA: TGTGCCAGCAGTCTAAACTCCGGGGTGGGTTACGAGCAGTACTTC.

Regarding this clone: This specimen includes other DNA sequences encoding the same CDR3. The chain joins TRBV29-1 to TRBJ2-1; D unresolved. In germline, CDR1 is SQVTM, CDR2 ANQGSEA. The V end lost 7 bases, the J end lost 5 bases, and 6 bases lay between the germline ends. The CDR3 is made up of 10 amino acids. The CDR3 sequence is CSGWDNEQFF. The CDR3 DNA follows: TGCAGCGGGTGGGACAATGAGCAGTTCTTC.

About this clone itself: One end of the junction does not line up with germline, which may come from a read error. J is TRBJ1-2 and V is TRBV6-1; D may be TRBD1 (5 bases). This CDR3 has 12 residues. Germline loops: CDR1 MNHNS, CDR2 SASEGT. The DNA of the CDR3 is TGTGCCAGCAGTGACCAATCAATCAGGGTTGCCTTC. Amino acid sequence: CASSDQSIRVAF.

The J gene is TRBJ2-2, the V gene TRBV12-5; possibly TRBD1 for D (5 bases). The CDR3 covers 14 residues. Between the trimmed V and J ends, which lost 7 bases and 4 bases, there was a span of 13 bases. Germline assignment: CDR1 LGHNT and CDR2 FRNRAP. CDR3 residues: CASAHDSTTGELFF. The CDR3 DNA is TGTGCTAGTGCCCATGACAGTACCACCGGGGAGCTGTTTTTT.

V gene TRBV19 combines with J gene TRBJ1-5; 12 bases agree with TRBD1. CDR1 is LNHDA and CDR2 is SQIVND in the germline V gene (reference sequence). This CDR3 comprises 14 residues. V lost 6 bases to trimming and J lost 7 bases; unmatched junction nucleotides: 4. The CDR3, as DNA: TGTGCCAGTAGGGGGACAGGGGGCAGGCAGCCCCAGCATTTT. The encoded protein is CASRGTGGRQPQHF.

The rearrangement joins TRBV2 to TRBJ2-7, with 8 bases matching TRBD2. The CDR3 contains 13 residues. V lost 3 bases, J lost 7 bases, and 5 bases stayed unmatched. Germline V gene data show CDR1 as SNHLY and CDR2 as FYNNEI. Here the CDR3 reads CASSDAGGWEQYF. For the CDR3, the DNA is TGTGCCAGCAGTGATGCGGGAGGATGGGAGCAGTACTTC.

This rearrangement joins TRBV7-9 to TRBJ2-1; no firm D call. The V and J ends lost 3 bases and 5 bases respectively, with 14 bases between them. Germline CDR1 reads SEHNR; CDR2 reads FQNEAQ (reference sequence). The CDR3 has 15 amino acids. The CDR3 here is CASSFSPGLNNEQFF. The CDR3, as DNA: TGTGCCAGCAGCTTTTCTCCGGGCCTCAACAATGAGCAGTTCTTC. Drawing the rest from reference TRBV7-9 and TRBJ2-1, the complete variable domain is DTGVSQNPRHKITKRGQNVTFRCDPISEHNRLYWYRQTLGQGPEFLTYFQNEAQLEKSRLLSDRFSAERPKGSFSTLEIQRTEQGDSAMYLCASSFSPGLNNEQFFGPGTRLTVL.

The V call is TRBV4-1, the J call TRBJ1-3; D is unresolved. The CDR3 has 16 amino acids. Germline V lookup: CDR1 MGHRA, CDR2 YSYEKL. The V end was cut by 0 bases, the J end by 4 bases, with 13 bases between. CDR3 protein: CASSQDVWGIGNTIYF. The CDR3 nucleotides are TGCGCCAGCAGCCAAGATGTGTGGGGTATCGGAAACACCATATATTTT.

The V and J genes are TRBV7-2 and TRBJ2-1; 9 bases line up with TRBD1. V trimming: 0 bases; J trimming: 7 bases; junction bases outside the gene matches: 4. Per the germline V gene, CDR1 is SGHTA and CDR2 is FQGNSA. The CDR3 consists of 15 residues. The CDR3: CASSLAGTGLNEQFF. CDR3 nucleotides: TGTGCCAGCAGCTTAGCCGGGACAGGGTTAAATGAGCAGTTCTTC.

J is TRBJ1-1 and V is TRBV6-1, with D possibly matching TRBD1 (5 bases). Trimming left V 5 bases short and J 2 bases short, with 9 bases between. Germline V gene sequence: CDR1 MNHNS, CDR2 SASEGT. The CDR3 extends over 13 amino acids. CDR3 protein: CASSMTVNTEAFF. Written as DNA, the CDR3 is TGTGCCAGCAGTATGACAGTTAACACTGAAGCTTTCTTT.

The CDR3 DNA reads as TGTGCCAGCAGCTCTAGCGGGGGGAACACCGGGGAGCTGTTTTTT. Protein product: CASSSSGGNTGELFF. V gene TRBV7-2 combines with J gene TRBJ2-2; the match to TRBD2 covers 10 bases. Looked up from germline, CDR1 is SGHTA and CDR2 is FQGNSA. The CDR3 is 15 residues long. V lost 4 bases and J lost 1; bases outside the gene matches: 0.

This chain joins TRBV28 and TRBJ1-4; 7 bases are shared with TRBD1. CDR1 and CDR2 from the germline V gene are MDHEN and SYDVKM. The CDR3 consists of 13 residues. J gave up 5 bases and V 8 bases, and 5 bases lay outside the gene matches. The CDR3: CASWGTVNEKLFF. The CDR3 DNA reads as TGTGCCAGCTGGGGGACAGTAAATGAAAAACTGTTTTTT.

This rearrangement joins TRBV25-1 to TRBJ2-3; possible D gene TRBD1, 5 bases. The V gene's germline CDR1 is MGHDK and CDR2 SYGVNS. This CDR3 spans 15 amino acids. Deletions cut 2 bases from V and 6 bases from J, with 15 bases between. The CDR3 sequence is CASSEGPPGSDTQYF. In nucleotides, the CDR3 is TGTGCCAGCAGTGAAGGTCCGCCAGGGTCCGATACGCAGTATTTT.

The chain recombines TRBV27 with TRBJ2-3; 9 nucleotides match TRBD1. From germline, CDR1 is MNHEY and CDR2 SMNVEV (reference sequence). This CDR3 has 15 residues. V lost 4 bases, J lost 2 bases, and 4 bases stayed unmatched. The CDR3 DNA follows: TGTGCCAGCAGTTATCGGGACAGGGACACAGATACGCAGTATTTT. Translated: CASSYRDRDTDTQYF.

The chain uses TRBV18 and TRBJ2-5, with D unclear. V lost 3 bases to trimming and J lost 5 bases, with 13 bases between them. This CDR3 is 14 amino acids long. Germline V gives CDR1 KGHSH, CDR2 LQKENI. This CDR3 reads CASSPERPQETQYF. CDR3 coding DNA: TGTGCCAGCTCACCCGAGAGACCGCAGGAGACCCAGTACTTC.

The rearrangement uses TRBV6-1 and TRBJ2-3, with a possible D match to TRBD2 (5 bases). Germline values: CDR1 MNHNS, CDR2 SASEGT. CDR3 length: 13 residues. Trimming left V 10 bases short and J 0 bases short, with 11 bases between. Here the CDR3 reads CATGGPSTDTQYF. CDR3 bases: TGTGCCACTGGAGGACCTAGCACAGATACGCAGTATTTT.

The chain uses TRBV2 and TRBJ1-1, with TRBD1 identical over 7 bases. V was clipped by 8 bases and J by 3 bases; unmatched bases: 12. Germline loops: CDR1 SNHLY, CDR2 FYNNEI. The CDR3 is made up of 15 amino acids. The CDR3 DNA reads as TGTGCCAGCCTGACAGGGATCGTTGATCACACTGAAGCTTTCTTT. Its translation: CASLTGIVDHTEAFF.

The rearrangement uses TRBV27 and TRBJ2-3; TRBD1 matches 9 bases. In germline, CDR1 is MNHEY, CDR2 SMNVEV (reference sequence). V trimming: 6 bases; J trimming: 8 bases; junction bases outside the gene matches: 9. The CDR3 runs to 14 residues. The chain's CDR3 is CASSFIQGAGTQYF. CDR3 nucleotide sequence: TGTGCCAGCAGCTTCATACAGGGGGCGGGTACGCAGTATTTT.

The chain links TRBV5-5 to TRBJ2-7; D is possibly TRBD2 (6 bases). Between the trimmed V and J ends, which lost 4 bases and 1 base, there was a span of 12 bases. The CDR3 extends over 14 amino acids. Germline V gene data show CDR1 as SGHKS and CDR2 as YYEKEE (reference sequence). The CDR3 DNA reads as TGTGCCAGCAGCCCCTCGACTAGGTCCTACGAGCAGTACTTC. It specifies CASSPSTRSYEQYF.

This clone came up once. This chain joins TRBV7-2 and TRBJ2-7, with D perhaps TRBD2 (6 bases). This CDR3 has 17 amino acids. Trimming removed 2 bases from V and 4 bases from J, with 21 bases in between. The germline V gene has CDR1 SGHTA and CDR2 FQGNSA. CDR3 in amino acids: CASSLFTLTGGDYEQYF. CDR3 nucleotide sequence: TGTGCCAGCAGCTTATTTACCCTAACGGGCGGGGATTACGAGCAGTACTTC.

This chain links TRBV11-1 with TRBJ2-7; the match to TRBD2 covers 8 bases. With 6 bases clipped from V and 4 bases from J, the junction kept 8 bases outside the gene matches. The CDR3 runs to 14 residues. The V gene's germline CDR1 is SGHAT and CDR2 FQDESV (reference sequence). The CDR3 loop is CASRRGAGSYEQYF. The CDR3 nucleotides are TGTGCCAGCAGGCGGGGGGCAGGGTCGTACGAGCAGTACTTC. Complete variable domain (other parts from reference TRBV11-1 and TRBJ2-7): EAEVAQSPRYKITEKSQAVAFWCDPISGHATLYWYRQILGQGPELLVQFQDESVVDDSQLPKDRFSAERLKGVDSTLKIQPAELGDSAMYLCASRRGAGSYEQYFGPGTRLTVT.

This chain connects TRBV4-3 to TRBJ2-1; D not certain. Germline loops: CDR1 LGHNA, CDR2 YSLEER. This CDR3 is built from 14 residues. Trimming shortened V by 1 base and J by 10 bases, and 14 bases separated the two germline ends. CDR3 residues: CASSQGPLAGEQFF. The CDR3 DNA follows: TGCGCCAGCAGCCAAGGTCCCCTTGCCGGGGAGCAGTTCTTC.

The chain employs TRBV7-3 and TRBJ2-3; tentatively, D is TRBD1 (5 bases). In germline, CDR1 is SGHTA, CDR2 FQGTGA. The CDR3 extends over 15 amino acids. Between the trimmed V and J ends, which lost 5 bases and 0 bases, there was a span of 12 bases. The CDR3 sequence: CASSPGRSSTDTQYF. DNA for the CDR3: TGTGCCAGCAGCCCAGGGCGTTCTAGCACAGATACGCAGTATTTT.